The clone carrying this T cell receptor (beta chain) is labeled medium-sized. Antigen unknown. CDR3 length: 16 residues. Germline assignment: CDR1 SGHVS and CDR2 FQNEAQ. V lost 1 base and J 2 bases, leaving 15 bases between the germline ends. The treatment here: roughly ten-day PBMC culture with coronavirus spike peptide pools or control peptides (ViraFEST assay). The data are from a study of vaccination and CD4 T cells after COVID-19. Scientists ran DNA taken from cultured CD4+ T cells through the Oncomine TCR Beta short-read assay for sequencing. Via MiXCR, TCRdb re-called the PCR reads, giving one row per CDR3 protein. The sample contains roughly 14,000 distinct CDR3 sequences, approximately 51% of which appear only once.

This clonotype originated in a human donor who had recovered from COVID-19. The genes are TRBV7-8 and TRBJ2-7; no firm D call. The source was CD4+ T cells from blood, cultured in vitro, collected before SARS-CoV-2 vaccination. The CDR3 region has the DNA TGTGCCAGCAGCTTAGTAGGTCGGCACTCGACCTACGAGCAGTACTTC. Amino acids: CASSLVGRHSTYEQYF.